These 28 T cell receptor beta chains originate from one sample sequenced in a study of blood T cell repertoires in COVID-19. Only in-frame clones appear in the TCRdb table, and some are missing; sequencing was by immunoSEQ multiplex PCR. The sample has about 90,000 clones; 70% to 90% are singletons. The sequenced sample consisted of peripheral blood. Every receptor here comes from a middle-aged man with COVID-19, enrolled during active disease.

The V call is TRBV5-4, the J call TRBJ2-2, with D uncertain. There are 13 residues in the CDR3. The germline V gene has CDR1 SGHNT and CDR2 YYREEE (reference sequence). Between the trimmed V and J ends, which lost 4 bases and 3 bases, there was a span of 7 bases. The chain's CDR3 is CASSPVDTGELFF. CDR3 nucleotides: TGTGCCAGCAGCCCCGTTGACACCGGGGAGCTGTTTTTT.

The chain couples TRBV3-1 (or the pseudogene TRBV3-2) to TRBJ2-7, with D unresolved. The CDR3 spans 17 residues. Germline assignment: CDR1 LGHDT and CDR2 YNNKEL (reference sequence). The germline V and J ends were trimmed by 2 bases and 0 bases, with 17 bases remaining between them. The CDR3 DNA follows: TGTGCCAGCAGCCAAAGTGCAGGCTTATTTACCTCCTACGAGCAGTACTTC. Its protein product is CASSQSAGLFTSYEQYF.

This clone is a singleton in its sample. This rearrangement joins TRBV10-3 to TRBJ1-3; D is perhaps TRBD1 (6 bases). This CDR3 has 14 amino acids. Germline lookup yields CDR1 ENHRY and CDR2 SYGVKD. The ends were cut back, 10 bases at V and 0 bases at J, with 13 bases in the middle. CDR3 residues: CATGAASSGNTIYF. The DNA for the CDR3 is TGTGCCACAGGGGCGGCCAGCTCTGGAAACACCATATATTTT.

The J gene is TRBJ2-5, the V gene TRBV28, with TRBD1 matching 9 bases. Germline V gene data show CDR1 as MDHEN and CDR2 as SYDVKM. The CDR3 is 14 residues long. J was trimmed by 5 bases and V by 8 bases; bases with no gene match: 9. The DNA for the CDR3 is TGTGCCAGCCAAGGACAGGGGAAATCGGAGACCCAGTACTTC. This encodes CASQGQGKSETQYF.

The chain couples TRBV19 to TRBJ1-4; D is possibly TRBD1 (6 bases). The length of the CDR3 is 15 residues. V lost 6 bases to trimming and J lost 3 bases, with 14 bases between them. Germline V gene sequence: CDR1 LNHDA, CDR2 SQIVND (reference sequence). CDR3 in amino acids: CASRDSWVANEKLFF. For the CDR3, the DNA is TGTGCCAGTAGGGACAGTTGGGTTGCTAATGAAAAACTGTTTTTT. The complete variable domain, with remaining parts taken from reference TRBV19 and TRBJ1-4, reads DGGITQSPKYLFRKEGQNVTLSCEQNLNHDAMYWYRQDPGQGLRLIYYSQIVNDFQKGDIAEGYSVSREKKESFPLTVTSAQKNPTAFYLCASRDSWVANEKLFFGSGTQLSVL.

The chain recombines TRBV11-3 with TRBJ2-3; TRBD1 aligns across 11 bases. Germline CDR1 and CDR2: SGHNT and YENEEA. The V gene end was trimmed by 5 bases and the J gene end by 4 bases; junction bases not matched to a gene: 8. The length of the CDR3 is 16 residues. CDR3 protein: CASSLGQGVRADTQYF. Written as DNA, the CDR3 is TGTGCCAGCAGCCTGGGACAGGGGGTAAGGGCAGATACGCAGTATTTT.

The chain joins TRBV5-4 to TRBJ2-2; possibly TRBD2 for D (5 bases). The CDR3 totals 13 residues. Germline-derived CDR1 and CDR2 are SGHNT and YYREEE (reference sequence). Trimming shortened V by 6 bases and J by 2 bases, and 8 bases separated the two germline ends. The CDR3 loop is CASTEGNTGELFF. As DNA, the CDR3 is TGTGCCAGCACCGAGGGTAACACCGGGGAGCTGTTTTTT.

The gene calls are TRBV4-1 and TRBJ2-2, with 13 bases aligning to TRBD2. The junction had 12 bases not matched to a gene; V was cut back by 2 bases and J by 6 bases. This CDR3 is built from 19 residues. Germline CDR1 reads MGHRA; CDR2 reads YSYEKL. The CDR3: CASSQTPELAGGLAGELFF. CDR3 sequence (DNA): TGCGCCAGCAGCCAAACCCCGGAACTAGCGGGGGGGCTCGCCGGGGAGCTGTTTTTT.

This chain links TRBV20-1 with TRBJ2-7; D might be TRBD1 (6 bases). V was shortened by 5 bases and J by 3 bases, with 8 bases between the two germline ends. Germline CDR1 reads DFQATT; CDR2 reads SNEGSKA (reference sequence). This CDR3 region has 11 residues. CDR3 in DNA: TGCAGTGCTCCGACAGGCTACGAGCAGTACTTC. Translated, it gives CSAPTGYEQYF.

This clone has only one observation. The chain is built from TRBV30 and TRBJ1-1, with 7 bases matching TRBD1. The junction had 8 bases not matched to a gene; V was cut back by 4 bases and J by 3 bases. The CDR3 is made up of 14 amino acids. Looked up from germline, CDR1 is GTSNPN and CDR2 is SVGIG (reference sequence). The CDR3 nucleotides read TGTGCCTGGAATAAGGGGGCAAAGGACACTGAAGCTTTCTTT. Residues: CAWNKGAKDTEAFF. Combining the CDR3 with reference TRBV30 and TRBJ1-1 gives the whole variable domain SQTIHQWPATLVQPVGSPLSLECTVEGTSNPNLYWYRQAAGRGLQLLFYSVGIGQISSEVPQNLSASRPQDRQFILSSKKLLLSDSGFYLCAWNKGAKDTEAFFGQGTRLTVV.

This clone was seen more than once but under ten times. This rearrangement joins TRBV4-1 to TRBJ2-3; 8 nucleotides line up with TRBD1. The trim removed 7 bases at V and 4 bases at J, leaving 10 bases unmatched. The CDR3 contains 15 residues. Germline CDR1 MGHRA, CDR2 YSYEKL. DNA of the CDR3: TGCGCCAGCAACCAGCCGGACAGGGACGCAGATACGCAGTATTTT. Amino acid sequence: CASNQPDRDADTQYF.

This clone has just one count. The J gene is TRBJ2-7, the V gene TRBV6-2 or TRBV6-3, with TRBD2 matching over 12 bases. V gave up 4 bases and J gave up 4 bases; unmatched junction bases: 8. The CDR3 totals 16 residues. In germline, CDR1 is MNHEY, CDR2 SVGEGT. The CDR3 loop reads CASSSTTSGGMYEQYF. CDR3 bases: TGTGCCAGCAGTTCCACGACTAGCGGGGGTATGTACGAGCAGTACTTC.

The chain links TRBV2 to TRBJ2-2; 11 bases fit TRBD1. With V trimmed by 9 bases and J by 6 bases, 3 bases remained unmatched. CDR1 and CDR2 from the germline V gene are SNHLY and FYNNEI. The CDR3 is 13 amino acids. The CDR3 here is CASAGQGAGELFF. The CDR3 DNA reads as TGTGCCAGTGCGGGACAGGGGGCCGGGGAGCTGTTTTTT.

The CDR3 region has the DNA TGTGCCAGCAGCCAGCGGACAGGATTCACAGATACGCAGTATTTT. Amino acid sequence: CASSQRTGFTDTQYF. V gene TRBV28 combines with J gene TRBJ2-3; 7 nucleotides agree with TRBD1. The V and J ends lost 6 bases and 2 bases, in that order; junction bases with no gene match: 8. CDR1 is MDHEN and CDR2 is SYDVKM in the germline V gene. CDR3 size: 15 residues.

V is TRBV7-3 and J is TRBJ2-3, with 7 bases identical to TRBD2. The CDR3 totals 18 residues. Germline V CDR1 and CDR2: SGHTA, FQGTGA. The junction had 15 bases not matched to a gene; V was cut back by 1 base and J by 5 bases. The CDR3 DNA sequence: TGTGCCAGCAGCTTAAGTGAAAGACTAGCCCCGTTCGGAGATACGCAGTATTTT. This sequence encodes CASSLSERLAPFGDTQYF.

This clone was observed once. This rearrangement joins TRBV2 to TRBJ2-2; D may be TRBD1 (6 bases). CDR3 length: 13 residues. Germline CDR1 reads SNHLY; CDR2 reads FYNNEI. V gave up 7 bases and J gave up 3 bases, with 9 bases separating them. This CDR3 reads CASTGEYTGELFF. The CDR3 DNA reads as TGTGCCAGCACAGGGGAATACACCGGGGAGCTGTTTTTT.

The V and J genes are TRBV13 and TRBJ2-3, with TRBD1 identical over 8 bases. The CDR3 loop spans 13 amino acids. CDR1 PRHDT and CDR2 FYEKMQ come from the germline V gene (reference sequence). Trimming took 9 bases from V and 2 from J; bases not matched to a gene: 4. CDR3 sequence reads: CASRDRNTDTQYF. The CDR3 DNA sequence: TGTGCCAGTCGGGACAGGAACACAGATACGCAGTATTTT.

Note on this clone: Germline and junction disagree at one end, which may indicate a read error. This chain links TRBV18 with TRBJ2-7; 8 nucleotides align to TRBD1. Germline V lookup: CDR1 KGHSH, CDR2 LQKENI. This CDR3 spans 16 amino acids. The CDR3 is CASAPAKTGVPYEQYF. The CDR3 coding sequence is TGTGCCAGCGCACCAGCAAAGACAGGGGTACCCTACGAGCAGTACTTC.

The chain joins TRBV11-2 to TRBJ2-7; the D gene is possibly TRBD2 (5 bases). This CDR3 is 17 amino acids long. The ends were cut back, 2 bases at V and 2 bases at J, with 19 bases in the middle. In germline, CDR1 is SGHAT, CDR2 FQNNGV. CDR3 sequence reads: CASSLSPSLPQAYEQYF. In nucleotides, the CDR3 is TGTGCCAGCAGCTTATCGCCTAGCCTTCCCCAGGCCTACGAGCAGTACTTC.

J is TRBJ1-1 and V is TRBV11-2; D possibly corresponds to TRBD1 (5 bases). The germline V gene encodes CDR1 SGHAT and CDR2 FQNNGV. V was shortened by 5 bases and J by 5 bases, with 15 bases between the two germline ends. The CDR3 extends over 14 amino acids. The CDR3 bases are TGTGCCAGCAGCCCGGGACTCGTACGGACTGAAGCTTTCTTT. It specifies CASSPGLVRTEAFF.

The V and J genes are TRBV18 and TRBJ1-1; 7 nucleotides agree with TRBD1. Per germline, CDR1 KGHSH and CDR2 LQKENI. This CDR3 is built from 14 residues. V gave up 8 bases and J gave up 0 bases; unmatched junction bases: 6. Here the CDR3 DNA reads TGTGCCAGCACAGAACAGGGGATGAACACTGAAGCTTTCTTT. Amino acid sequence: CASTEQGMNTEAFF.

This chain uses TRBV6-1 with TRBJ2-3; 12 bases match TRBD2. Germline V lookup: CDR1 MNHNS, CDR2 SASEGT. V shed 3 bases and J 7 bases; nucleotides not matched to a gene: 5. CDR3 length equals 15 residues. CDR3 sequence (DNA): TGTGCCAGCAGTGATCTAGCGGGGGGGCCACATACGCAGTATTTT. Amino acid sequence: CASSDLAGGPHTQYF.

The chain joins TRBV25-1 to TRBJ1-5; no reliable D call. CDR3 size: 13 residues. V dropped 3 bases and J dropped 5 bases, with 8 bases sitting between them. Germline V gene sequence: CDR1 MGHDK, CDR2 SYGVNS. Here the CDR3 reads CASSDIEDQPQHF. DNA for the CDR3: TGTGCCAGCAGTGACATAGAGGATCAGCCCCAGCATTTT.

The chain combines TRBV19 with TRBJ1-5, with a possible D match to TRBD1 (6 bases). V lost 1 base and J lost 7, with 11 bases in between. CDR1 and CDR2 (germline): LNHDA, SQIVND (reference sequence). The CDR3 totals 14 residues. The chain's CDR3 is CASSIVGAGQPQHF. In DNA, the CDR3 is TGTGCCAGTAGTATAGTGGGGGCAGGGCAGCCCCAGCATTTT.

This chain links TRBV6-5 with TRBJ1-2; a weak D match, TRBD1 (5 bases). V lost 4 bases to trimming and J lost 6 bases, with 15 bases between them. Germline CDR1 MNHEY, CDR2 SVGAGI. The CDR3 runs 14 residues. CDR3 sequence (DNA): TGTGCCAGCAGTTCCCGGGCGGGGACCCATGGCTACACCTTC. It specifies CASSSRAGTHGYTF.

The chain uses TRBV9 and TRBJ1-2; 8 nucleotides agree with TRBD1. With V trimmed by 4 bases and J by 2 bases, 7 bases remained unmatched. The CDR3 runs 15 residues. Germline CDR1 is SGDLS and CDR2 is YYNGEE. The CDR3 nucleotides read TGTGCCAGCAGCCCTAGGACAGGGCTGAACTATGGCTACACCTTC. As protein: CASSPRTGLNYGYTF.

This chain connects TRBV25-1 to TRBJ1-4; no definite D call. Germline CDR1 and CDR2: MGHDK and SYGVNS. V was clipped by 1 base and J by 7 bases, with 16 bases between them. The length of the CDR3 is 16 residues. The CDR3 is CASSESFTRRSEKLFF. CDR3 DNA: TGTGCCAGCAGTGAATCATTCACCCGGCGGAGTGAAAAACTGTTTTTT.

As concerns this clone: Other DNA sequences in the same sample also yield this CDR3. V and J are TRBV5-1 and TRBJ2-7; TRBD1 might be the D (5 bases). The germline CDR1 and CDR2 sequences are SGHRS and YFSETQ. The CDR3 is 13 residues long. V was shortened by 2 bases and J by 2 bases, with 8 bases between the two germline ends. For the CDR3, the DNA is TGCGCCAGCAGCTTAGACAGAGCCTACGAGCAGTACTTC. Protein sequence: CASSLDRAYEQYF. The full variable domain, its missing parts supplied by reference TRBV5-1 and TRBJ2-7, is KAGVTQTPRYLIKTRGQQVTLSCSPISGHRSVSWYQQTPGQGLQFLFEYFSETQRNKGNFPGRFSGRQFSNSRSEMNVSTLELGDSALYLCASSLDRAYEQYFGPGTRLTVT.